This T cell receptor (beta chain) was documented in a study of response to subunit inactivated influenza vaccine. General study findings and limits: Authors proposed each seasonal influenza vaccination draws in few new T cells.

TCRdb recomputed calls from the RT-PCR reads with MiXCR, one row per CDR3 protein. The data show about 160,000 distinct CDR3 sequences, over 8.5% seen once. Comments on this clonotype: Its antigen is unidentified.

The source of this sequence is a man between 50 and 75 years old who received an inactivated influenza vaccine. The sequenced sample was CD8+ T cells sorted from PBMCs, obtained approximately 25 months after vaccination.

CDR3 sequence: CSASRSAAETQYF. Here the CDR3 DNA reads TGCAGTGCTAGCCGTAGCGCAGCGGAGACCCAGTACTTC. The V gene is TRBV20-1, the J gene TRBJ2-5, with D possibly TRBD2 on 5 matching bases. This CDR3 comprises 13 residues. Germline V gives CDR1 DFQATT, CDR2 SNEGSKA (reference sequence). V gave up 3 bases and J gave up 5 bases, with 13 bases separating them.